This T cell receptor beta chain is drawn from a study of breast tumors, draining lymph nodes, adjacent tissues. Samples came from axillary lymph nodes draining the breast cancer. In regard to this clonotype: Its antigen is still unknown.

Germline V gene lookup returns CDR1 MGHRA and CDR2 YSYEKL. The V end was cut by 0 bases, the J end by 8 bases, with 10 bases between. The CDR3 is 13 residues long. TCRdb reanalysed the multiplex PCR reads using MiXCR and keeps one entry per CDR3 protein. The sample records about 200,000 distinct CDR3 sequences, 30% to 35% being singletons. Findings and caveats of the study: Tumors had less TCR diversity than lymph nodes, more than nontumor tissue. Most tumor T cells seemingly derive from lymph node, then expand in tumor.

Sequenced material: axillary lymph node tissue. This TCR was recovered from a female donor with breast cancer. Some clones in this sample may be carry-over from other donors' samples. This chain links TRBV4-1 with TRBJ1-2, with D tentatively TRBD1 (5 bases). The CDR3, as DNA: TGCGCCAGCAGCCAAGATAACGAGGGGGGCTACACCTTC. It codes for CASSQDNEGGYTF.